This TCR beta chain was retrieved from a study of blood T cell repertoires in COVID-19. Seattle-derived patients entered the study during active infection and were followed longitudinally. In the source study's methods: Reference gene primer amplification gave nucleated cell count estimates. Sequencing used immunoSEQ multiplex PCR; TCRdb keeps in-frame clones, though not all of them. V, J and clone size were drawn from that table, and D and trimming were deduced from the DNA. The sample contains 120,000 to 150,000 clones, roughly 88% of which appear only once. Germline V gene data show CDR1 as LGHDT and CDR2 as YNNKEL (reference sequence). V lost 0 bases and J 3 bases, leaving 16 bases between the germline ends. CDR3 length: 17 amino acids.

Sequenced: peripheral blood. This clonotype was sampled from a woman aged 60-70 years with COVID-19, enrolled during active disease. The chain has TRBV3-1 (or the pseudogene TRBV3-2) and TRBJ2-3; tentative D call: TRBD1 (6 bases). The CDR3 loop is CASSQDLGTWRTDTQYF. The CDR3 nucleotides are TGTGCCAGCAGCCAAGATTTAGGGACATGGAGGACAGATACGCAGTATTTT.